These 14 T cell receptor beta chains originate from one sample sequenced in a study of spatial heterogeneity in lung cancer. Each CDR3 protein is one row after TCRdb ran MiXCR on the 5' RACE reads. This repertoire shows a few thousand distinct CDR3 sequences, about 4.2% found once; its top ten account for 12%. The time point: sample taken at primary tumor resection. Material: normal lung tissue next to the tumor, obtained at surgery. These receptors all stem from a male donor with early-stage non-small cell lung cancer.

Relative to its sample, this clonotype is medium-sized (0.01 to 0.1%). The chain uses TRBV7-7 and TRBJ2-1, with 9 bases that match TRBD1. V lost 5 bases and J lost 8; bases outside the gene matches: 13. Germline V gene lookup returns CDR1 SSHAT and CDR2 FNYEAQ (reference sequence). The CDR3 runs to 16 residues. The CDR3 DNA sequence: TGTGCCAGCAGCCAATTTACGGGACAGGGAGGCGATGAGCAGTTCTTC. Its translation: CASSQFTGQGGDEQFF.

This clonotype is deemed medium-sized (0.01 to 0.1%). This chain joins TRBV20-1 and TRBJ1-1; 8 bases fit TRBD1. Germline CDR1 reads DFQATT; CDR2 reads SNEGSKA (reference sequence). The CDR3 consists of 13 residues. Trimming cost V 5 bases and J 3 bases; bases outside gene matches: 5. The CDR3 loop reads CSAARGRDTEAFF. DNA of the CDR3: TGCAGTGCTGCCAGGGGGCGAGACACTGAAGCTTTCTTT.

By share, this clonotype counts as medium-sized. The rearrangement uses TRBV12-5 and TRBJ1-1, with D perhaps TRBD1 (6 bases). V gave up 6 bases and J gave up 0 bases, with 8 bases separating them. The germline CDR1 and CDR2 sequences are LGHNT and FRNRAP. CDR3 size: 13 residues. In nucleotides, the CDR3 is TGTGCTAGTGGCCCAGGGGTGAACACTGAAGCTTTCTTT. Translating gives CASGPGVNTEAFF. The full variable domain, rest sourced from reference TRBV12-5 and TRBJ1-1, is DARVTQTPRHKVTEMGQEVTMRCQPILGHNTVFWYRQTMMQGLELLAYFRNRAPLDDSGMPKDRFSAEMPDATLATLKIQPSEPRDSAVYFCASGPGVNTEAFFGQGTRLTVV.

In its sample, this clonotype is medium-sized. The chain carries TRBV7-7 and TRBJ1-1; 8 bases map to TRBD1. This CDR3 is 16 amino acids long. J was trimmed by 0 bases and V by 1 base; bases with no gene match: 4. The germline V gene has CDR1 SSHAT and CDR2 FNYEAQ (reference sequence). CDR3 protein: CASSLGDRCLNTEAFF. The DNA for the CDR3 is TGTGCCAGCAGCTTAGGGGACAGGTGTTTGAACACTGAAGCTTTCTTT.

Many counts were recorded for this clonotype. The chain is built from TRBV29-1 and TRBJ1-2, with D tentatively TRBD1 (5 bases). V lost 5 bases and J lost 1, with 17 bases in between. The CDR3 spans 15 residues. Germline V gene sequence: CDR1 SQVTM, CDR2 ANQGSEA. CDR3: CSVLPFGAVNYGYTF. CDR3 coding DNA: TGCAGCGTTCTCCCTTTCGGGGCGGTTAACTATGGCTACACCTTC.

This clonotype is classed as medium-sized. The chain carries TRBV20-1 and TRBJ2-2; D possibly corresponds to TRBD2 (6 bases). CDR1 DFQATT and CDR2 SNEGSKA come from the germline V gene (reference sequence). Trimming removed 1 base at V and 5 bases at J, with 11 bases between. The CDR3 covers 14 residues. CDR3 sequence: CSARGLVRTGELFF. CDR3 DNA sequence: TGCAGTGCTAGAGGACTAGTTAGGACCGGGGAGCTGTTTTTT.

J is TRBJ1-1 and V is TRBV6-1; no reliable D call. The CDR3 extends over 14 amino acids. V dropped 3 bases and J dropped 2 bases, with 10 bases sitting between them. CDR1 and CDR2 (germline): MNHNS, SASEGT. The chain's CDR3 is CASSDMGHNTEAFF. DNA of the CDR3: TGTGCCAGCAGTGATATGGGCCATAACACTGAAGCTTTCTTT.

This clonotype was seen many times. The CDR3 loop is CAWSFRGPNQPQHF. In DNA form, the CDR3 reads TGTGCCTGGAGCTTCCGGGGCCCCAATCAGCCCCAGCATTTT. The chain couples TRBV30 to TRBJ1-5, with D possibly being TRBD1 (5 bases). The CDR3 runs to 14 residues. Germline-derived CDR1 and CDR2 are GTSNPN and SVGIG (reference sequence). Trimming removed 3 bases at V and 3 bases at J, with 12 bases between.

Comments on this clonotype: At one end the junction does not follow the germline gene, possibly because of a read error. The chain uses TRBV6-1 and TRBJ1-2, with TRBD1 matching over 8 bases. The CDR3 loop spans 15 amino acids. The V gene's germline CDR1 is MNHNS and CDR2 SASEGT. The CDR3, as DNA: TGTGCCAGCAGTGTTTCGGACAGGGCTAACTATGGCTACAACTTC. This sequence encodes CASSVSDRANYGYNF.

This clonotype was detected only a few times. The DNA for the CDR3 is TGCGCCAGCAGCTTGGAAGGGACAGCGATACAAGAGACCCAGTACTTC. This sequence encodes CASSLEGTAIQETQYF. The genes are TRBV5-1 and TRBJ2-5; 7 positions agree with TRBD1. V was clipped by 0 bases and J by 2 bases; unmatched bases: 7. Germline V gene data show CDR1 as SGHRS and CDR2 as YFSETQ. CDR3 size: 16 residues.

This clonotype was detected many times. This chain connects TRBV19 to TRBJ2-2, with 9 bases aligning to TRBD1. After removal of 3 bases from V and 5 bases from J, the junction contained 7 bases not matched to a gene. This CDR3 is built from 16 residues. Per the germline V gene, CDR1 is LNHDA and CDR2 is SQIVND (reference sequence). The CDR3 sequence: CASSITGGVWTGELFF. The CDR3 region has the DNA TGTGCCAGTAGTATTACAGGGGGCGTTTGGACCGGGGAGCTGTTTTTT.

This clonotype was picked up many times. The chain has TRBV20-1 and TRBJ2-7; 7 bases line up with TRBD1. V lost 1 base and J lost 3; bases outside the gene matches: 6. Germline V CDR1 and CDR2: DFQATT, SNEGSKA (reference sequence). CDR3 length: 14 amino acids. Here the CDR3 reads CSARVNGQDYEQYF. The CDR3 DNA sequence: TGCAGTGCTAGAGTCAATGGACAGGACTACGAGCAGTACTTC.

Many counts were recorded for this clonotype. The J gene is TRBJ2-1, the V gene TRBV2; D might be TRBD2 (7 bases). Per the germline V gene, CDR1 is SNHLY and CDR2 is FYNNEI. CDR3 length: 14 amino acids. With 8 bases removed from V and 1 base from J, the gap between germline ends came to 12 bases. The CDR3 reads CASLGGGSYNEQFF. CDR3 bases: TGTGCCAGCCTGGGAGGGGGATCCTACAATGAGCAGTTCTTC.

This clonotype was recorded many times. J is TRBJ1-4 and V is TRBV14; TRBD1 might be the D (6 bases). The germline V gene has CDR1 SGHDN and CDR2 FVKESK. The V and J ends lost 4 bases and 10 bases respectively, with 16 bases between them. The CDR3 length is 14 residues. CDR3 DNA sequence: TGTGCCAGCAGCCCCTACAGGGATTTGGCAAAACTGTTTTTT. It specifies CASSPYRDLAKLFF.